This T cell receptor beta chain comes out of a study of OX40 agonist ivuxolimab in advanced cancers. Study details: Patients received ivuxolimab, an agonistic anti-OX40 (CD134) antibody.

Points on this clone: Its antigen is unknown.

V shed 4 bases, J shed 5 bases, and the junction held 15 bases outside the gene matches. Germline values: CDR1 SGHNT, CDR2 YYREEE (reference sequence). This CDR3 has 16 amino acids. Patients had blood sampled at baseline and again on cycle 4 day 1 and cycle 7 day 1. TCRdb's table, derived via immunoSEQ multiplex PCR, lists solely in-frame clones and lacks some. The profile covers tens of thousands of clones, with 88% appearing a single time and roughly 11% taken by the ten largest. Study-wide points: CD4+ and CD8+ blood T cells expanded clonally by week 6 at 0.1 to 3.0 mg/kg.

The sequence came from an adult with an advanced solid tumor such as melanoma, head and neck, liver or kidney cancer. This chain connects TRBV5-4 to TRBJ2-7, with 7 bases that match TRBD2. Source: CD4+ or CD8+ T cells sorted from blood, taken in a trial of the OX40 agonist ivuxolimab. CDR3 sequence (DNA): TGTGCCAGCAGCCCCAACCTGGGAGGGGATTTGGACGAGCAGTACGTC. This translates into CASSPNLGGDLDEQYV.